A single sample gave rise to the 26 T cell receptor beta chains below, sequenced in a study of blood T cells in healthy people across ages. Primed by a sample-barcoded 5' primer and a J-beta primer mix, a second PCR proceeded for roughly 7 to 11 cycles. TCRdb fed the 5' RACE reads into MiXCR, producing one record per CDR3 protein. The data show 500,000 to 550,000 distinct CDR3 sequences, less than 25% seen once. The sample was also reused in another study, on T cells of mothers and their children.

Sequenced input: blood. These receptor sequences come from a boy aged 10-17 years in good health.

There are a few counts of this clonotype. The chain is built from TRBV20-1 and TRBJ2-7; the D gene is possibly TRBD1 (7 bases). V lost 0 bases and J lost 2, with 14 bases in between. CDR1 DFQATT and CDR2 SNEGSKA come from the germline V gene (reference sequence). The CDR3 is made up of 15 amino acids. This CDR3 reads CSARDQGGTTYEQYF. DNA of the CDR3: TGCAGTGCTAGAGATCAGGGGGGAACGACCTACGAGCAGTACTTC.

This clonotype was detected a few times. V usage is TRBV6-6 and J usage is TRBJ2-1; 11 nucleotides align to TRBD2. The V gene end was trimmed by 5 bases and the J gene end by 5 bases; junction bases not matched to a gene: 5. CDR3 length: 15 amino acids. Per germline, CDR1 MNHNY and CDR2 SVGAGI (reference sequence). The DNA for the CDR3 is TGTGCCAGCAGTAATAGCGGGGGGGCAAACAATGAGCAGTTCTTC. This encodes CASSNSGGANNEQFF.

This clonotype has only a few counts. The chain carries TRBV10-3 and TRBJ1-2, with D tentatively TRBD1 (6 bases). The germline V gene has CDR1 ENHRY and CDR2 SYGVKD. The CDR3 is 14 amino acids. Trimming left V 6 bases short and J 6 bases short, with 17 bases between. CDR3 DNA: TGTGCCATCAGAGTCCCGGGACATCTGAATGGCTACACCTTC. It translates to CAIRVPGHLNGYTF.

This clonotype was observed a handful of times. The chain links TRBV28 to TRBJ2-1; TRBD2 agrees at 12 bases. The V and J ends lost 4 bases and 5 bases, in that order; junction bases with no gene match: 3. The V gene's germline CDR1 is MDHEN and CDR2 SYDVKM. The CDR3 runs to 15 residues. CDR3 nucleotide sequence: TGTGCCAGCAGTTCAAGACTAGCGGGAGACAATGAGCAGTTCTTC. Amino acid sequence: CASSSRLAGDNEQFF.

This clonotype appeared many times. The V call is TRBV20-1, the J call TRBJ1-6; D unresolved. The CDR3 runs to 13 residues. The germline V gene has CDR1 DFQATT and CDR2 SNEGSKA (reference sequence). Trimming cost V 1 base and J 6 bases, with 7 bases left between them. This CDR3 is CSARASLNSPLHF. Written as DNA, the CDR3 is TGCAGTGCTAGAGCCTCCCTTAATTCACCCCTCCACTTT.

This clonotype was found once. Here the CDR3 DNA reads TGCAGTGCTACCCCGTCGGGCCGGTTTTTCTATGGCTACACCTTC. Its protein is CSATPSGRFFYGYTF. The rearrangement uses TRBV20-1 and TRBJ1-2; D is unresolved. There are 15 residues in the CDR3. Germline lookup yields CDR1 DFQATT and CDR2 SNEGSKA (reference sequence). V was clipped by 4 bases and J by 4 bases, with 19 bases between them.

The chain recombines TRBV28 with TRBJ1-2; 10 positions agree with TRBD1. Germline lookup yields CDR1 MDHEN and CDR2 SYDVKM. The CDR3 has 15 residues. J was trimmed by 3 bases and V by 6 bases; bases with no gene match: 7. CDR3 residues: CASRPGQGYHYGYTF. The CDR3 DNA follows: TGTGCCAGCAGGCCGGGACAGGGGTATCACTATGGCTACACCTTC.

In DNA, the CDR3 is TGTGCCAGCAGTCCGCTTCTAGCGGGGCCATCAAAAAAAGAGACCCAGTACTTC. Residues: CASSPLLAGPSKKETQYF. The rearrangement links TRBV2 to TRBJ2-5, with 9 bases matching TRBD2. Per the germline V gene, CDR1 is SNHLY and CDR2 is FYNNEI. This CDR3 has 18 amino acids. V gave up 5 bases and J gave up 3 bases; unmatched junction bases: 16.

The rearrangement uses TRBV6-2 or TRBV6-3 and TRBJ2-4; 7 bases align to TRBD1. With V trimmed by 5 bases and J by 5 bases, 9 bases remained unmatched. The CDR3 is 15 amino acids. Germline loops: CDR1 MNHEY, CDR2 SVGEGT. The DNA for the CDR3 is TGTGCCAGCAGTAAAACCGGACAGGCTCAAAACATTCAGTACTTC. Amino acid sequence: CASSKTGQAQNIQYF.

This clonotype was detected only a few times. V gene TRBV5-1 combines with J gene TRBJ2-5; perhaps TRBD1 as D (5 bases). CDR1 is SGHRS, CDR2 YFSETQ, per germline. The V end was cut by 4 bases, the J end by 12 bases, with 22 bases between. This CDR3 is 14 amino acids long. CDR3 sequence reads: CASSPLETAPEKYF. CDR3 in DNA: TGCGCCAGCAGCCCGTTGGAGACAGCTCCGGAGAAGTACTTC. The whole variable domain, filled in from reference TRBV5-1 and TRBJ2-5, reads KAGVTQTPRYLIKTRGQQVTLSCSPISGHRSVSWYQQTPGQGLQFLFEYFSETQRNKGNFPGRFSGRQFSNSRSEMNVSTLELGDSALYLCASSPLETAPEKYFGPGTRLLVL.

This sequence joins TRBV20-1 and TRBJ1-3, with 8 bases identical to TRBD1. CDR1 DFQATT and CDR2 SNEGSKA come from the germline V gene (reference sequence). CDR3 length: 12 amino acids. With V trimmed by 3 bases and J by 7 bases, 2 bases remained unmatched. The CDR3: CSASRGPNTIYF. The CDR3 bases are TGCAGTGCTAGCAGGGGGCCCAACACCATATATTTT.

The gene calls are TRBV7-3 and TRBJ2-5, with 8 bases aligning to TRBD2. The tail of the sequence fits TRBJ2-7 better, so the J call may be wrong. The germline V gene encodes CDR1 SGHTA and CDR2 FQGTGA. This CDR3 is 14 amino acids long. Here the CDR3 DNA reads TGTGCCAGCAGCTTAATGAGCGGGAGAGGCGAGCAGTACTTC. This encodes CASSLMSGRGEQYF.

This clonotype was detected a few times. The genes are TRBV20-1 and TRBJ1-1; TRBD1 aligns across 11 bases. V lost 4 bases, J lost 5 bases, and 6 bases stayed unmatched. The CDR3 extends over 14 amino acids. In germline, CDR1 is DFQATT, CDR2 SNEGSKA (reference sequence). The CDR3 DNA is TGCAGTGCTACTAAAGGACAGGGGGCAACTGAAGCTTTCTTT. As protein: CSATKGQGATEAFF.

This clonotype was recorded a few times. The chain couples TRBV9 to TRBJ2-7; TRBD1 agrees at 7 bases. V shed 3 bases and J 1 base; nucleotides not matched to a gene: 7. CDR3 length: 15 residues. CDR1 SGDLS and CDR2 YYNGEE come from the germline V gene. The CDR3 loop reads CASSEDWGQSYEQYF. The CDR3 bases are TGTGCCAGCAGCGAAGACTGGGGACAGTCCTACGAGCAGTACTTC.

This CDR3 reads CASSPTNYEQYF. The CDR3 nucleotides are TGTGCCAGCTCACCAACGAATTACGAGCAGTACTTC. The chain has TRBV18 and TRBJ2-1; D unclear. The J call could be wrong; TRBJ2-7 is a better fit for the DNA end. This CDR3 region has 12 residues. Germline lookup yields CDR1 KGHSH and CDR2 LQKENI.

A note on this clonotype: Just one base apart from a much larger clone, this may be a read error. The chain couples TRBV7-3 to TRBJ2-3; a possible D gene is TRBD2 (6 bases). Germline values: CDR1 SGHTA, CDR2 FQGTGA. This CDR3 is 14 amino acids long. The chain's CDR3 is CSSSLAAVQETQYF. CDR3 nucleotides: TGTTCCAGCAGCTTAGCGGCGGTCCAGGAGACGCAGTATTTT. Combining the CDR3 with reference TRBV7-3 and TRBJ2-3 gives the whole variable domain GAGVSQTPSNKVTEKGKYVELRCDPISGHTALYWYRQSLGQGPEFLIYFQGTGAADDSGLPNDRFFAVRPEGSVSTLKIQRTERGDSAVYLCSSSLAAVQETQYFGPGTRLTVL.

This chain connects TRBV5-5 to TRBJ2-2, with D maybe TRBD1 (6 bases). CDR1 is SGHKS, CDR2 YYEKEE, per germline (reference sequence). Trimming pared 4 bases from V and 2 bases from J, leaving 12 bases between. This CDR3 is built from 15 residues. CDR3 in amino acids: CASSTNRDNTGELFF. CDR3 in DNA: TGTGCCAGCAGCACTAACAGGGATAACACCGGGGAGCTGTTTTTT.

V usage is TRBV2 and J usage is TRBJ2-7; D may correspond to TRBD1 or TRBD2 (5 bases each). The CDR3 is 12 amino acids. With 4 bases removed from V and 13 bases from J, the gap between germline ends came to 17 bases. CDR1 and CDR2 from the germline V gene are SNHLY and FYNNEI. The CDR3 protein is CASSGWDRRDYF. Here the CDR3 DNA reads TGTGCCAGCAGTGGGTGGGACCGAAGAGACTACTTC.

This clonotype has a count of ten or more. The rearrangement joins TRBV6-6 to TRBJ2-1; 10 bases align to TRBD2. With V trimmed by 7 bases and J by 5 bases, 14 bases remained unmatched. Germline CDR1 and CDR2: MNHNY and SVGAGI (reference sequence). The CDR3 extends over 17 amino acids. CDR3 DNA: TGTGCCAGCACCCCGCGAGGAGCGGGGGGGTATAACAATGAGCAGTTCTTC. Translated: CASTPRGAGGYNNEQFF.

The chain carries TRBV6-6 and TRBJ1-1; D is unclear. CDR1 is MNHNY and CDR2 is SVGAGI in the germline V gene (reference sequence). The germline V and J ends were trimmed by 9 bases and 4 bases, with 9 bases remaining between them. The CDR3 has 11 amino acids. The CDR3 DNA sequence: TGTGCCAGTAAGTTGGGCACTGAAGCTTTCTTT. Amino acid sequence: CASKLGTEAFF.

In its sample, this clonotype was seen a few times. The chain uses TRBV4-2 and TRBJ2-2, with 9 bases that match TRBD2. V was pared by 4 bases and J by 8 bases, with 11 bases of the junction left unmatched. The CDR3 has 16 residues. CDR1 and CDR2 from the germline V gene are LGHNA and YNFKEQ. This chain's CDR3 is CASSPRAGGLLGELFF. The CDR3 DNA sequence: TGTGCCAGCAGCCCGCGCGCGGGAGGGCTGCTTGGGGAGCTGTTTTTT.

The genes are TRBV29-1 and TRBJ2-1; D might be TRBD1 (8 bases). CDR1 SQVTM and CDR2 ANQGSEA come from the germline V gene. This CDR3 comprises 20 residues. V was trimmed by 6 bases and J by 6 bases, leaving 36 bases between them. The CDR3 sequence: CSVVLGGTGYFGYKGNEQFF. CDR3 sequence (DNA): TGCAGCGTCGTACTCGGGGGGACAGGATATTTCGGTTACAAGGGCAATGAGCAGTTCTTC.

This clonotype was seen a few times. This sequence joins TRBV20-1 and TRBJ2-5; 9 nucleotides align to TRBD2. This CDR3 is built from 14 residues. Germline V gene sequence: CDR1 DFQATT, CDR2 SNEGSKA (reference sequence). J was trimmed by 2 bases and V by 4 bases; bases with no gene match: 5. CDR3 DNA: TGCAGTGCTAAGACTAGCGGAGTACAAGAGACCCAGTACTTC. This gives the protein CSAKTSGVQETQYF.

This clonotype was seen a handful of times. For the CDR3, the DNA is TGTGCCAGCAGCTTAGACGTTATGATGGTCCACGAGCAGTACTTC. It encodes CASSLDVMMVHEQYF. V is TRBV7-9 and J is TRBJ2-7; D ambiguous. Trimming cost V 1 base and J 5 bases, with 15 bases left between them. Germline V gives CDR1 SEHNR, CDR2 FQNEAQ (reference sequence). The CDR3 consists of 15 residues.

This clonotype has more than one count but fewer than ten. This chain joins TRBV4-3 and TRBJ1-6; the D is unclear. Germline V gene lookup returns CDR1 LGHNA and CDR2 YSLEER. With 0 bases removed from V and 10 bases from J, the gap between germline ends came to 7 bases. This CDR3 comprises 13 residues. The CDR3: CASSQDSSSPLHF. Here the CDR3 DNA reads TGCGCCAGCAGCCAAGATAGCTCCTCACCCCTCCACTTT.

The chain carries TRBV12-3 or TRBV12-4 and TRBJ1-2, with D unclear. V was clipped by 1 base and J by 6 bases, with 3 bases between them. CDR3 length: 11 amino acids. The CDR3 bases are TGTGCCAGCAGTTTAGTGAATGGCTACACCTTC. This encodes CASSLVNGYTF.